The TCR beta chain under discussion was sequenced for a study of regulatory T cells in long-lasting Graves disease. Study summary: Those Graves' patients who were newly diagnosed had been on antithyroid drugs under 3 months.

This CDR3 is 15 amino acids long. Germline values: CDR1 SGHTA, CDR2 FQGNSA. V dropped 5 bases and J dropped 0 bases, with 10 bases sitting between them. Stated time point: newly diagnosed GD, antithyroid drugs for less than 3 months. With RNA extracted from PBMCs as input, the TCR library was made. Arm-PCR of CDR3 regions and iRepertoire HTBI primers were used to build TCR beta libraries. Authors' data handling: In the combined samples, approximately 64 TRBV and more than 11 TRBJ segments were identified. Via MiXCR, TCRdb re-called the multiplex PCR reads, giving one row per CDR3 protein. The authors' filters were not applied to this entry. This sample has a few hundred thousand distinct CDR3 sequences, with 16% found just once. There are a few counts of this clonotype. In addition, the sample was reused for a study of T cells in Graves' hyperthyroidism and ophthalmopathy.

This material consisted of peripheral blood mononuclear cells (PBMCs), taken at new diagnosis, from a patient treated with antithyroid drugs. The rearrangement joins TRBV7-2 to TRBJ1-4, with D hard to call. The clonotype was recovered from a middle-aged man with Graves disease. The CDR3 loop is CASSRRRATNEKLFF. The DNA of the CDR3 is TGTGCCAGCAGCCGTCGACGGGCAACTAATGAAAAACTGTTTTTT.